The 28 T cell receptor beta chains below come from one sample, sequenced in a study of siplizumab effects on memory and regulatory T cells. TCRdb keeps only in-frame clones here, not all; method: immunoSEQ multiplex PCR. Of over 90,000 clones in the sample, 90% to 95% were seen once. The sample comprised CD4+ T cells sorted from blood. Receptor source: a human donor in good health.

As DNA, the CDR3 is TGCGCCAGCAGCCAATTACAGATGAACACTGAAGCTTTCTTT. Translated: CASSQLQMNTEAFF. This sequence joins TRBV5-1 and TRBJ1-1; D is unclear. V was cut by 4 bases and J by 0 bases, with 10 bases left in between. The CDR3 spans 14 residues. Germline CDR1 reads SGHRS; CDR2 reads YFSETQ.

J is TRBJ1-4 and V is TRBV5-1, with TRBD1 identical over 8 bases. Trimming at V came to 1 base and at J to 0 bases, leaving 14 bases not matched to a gene. The CDR3 has 20 residues. Germline V gene data show CDR1 as SGHRS and CDR2 as YFSETQ. CDR3 DNA sequence: TGCGCCAGCAGCTTGTCCGGGACAGGACTGTCTTGGGCAACTAATGAAAAACTGTTTTTT. Its translation is CASSLSGTGLSWATNEKLFF.

This chain joins TRBV7-2 and TRBJ1-2; D perhaps matches TRBD1 (5 bases). From germline, CDR1 is SGHTA and CDR2 FQGNSA. V was shortened by 4 bases and J by 7 bases, with 16 bases between the two germline ends. The CDR3 runs 14 residues. DNA for the CDR3: TGTGCCAGCAGCTCTTCGGGGGGAAGTCGTGGCTACACCTTC. Encoded protein: CASSSSGGSRGYTF.

This clone was recorded once. The CDR3 here is CAWRFWGFEETQYF. DNA for the CDR3: TGTGCCTGGAGATTCTGGGGCTTCGAAGAGACCCAGTACTTC. This chain connects TRBV30 to TRBJ2-5, with D perhaps TRBD1 (5 bases). The germline CDR1 and CDR2 sequences are GTSNPN and SVGIG (reference sequence). The germline V and J ends were trimmed by 3 bases and 3 bases, with 14 bases remaining between them. This CDR3 region has 14 residues.

The gene calls are TRBV29-1 and TRBJ1-2, with TRBD1 matching 9 bases. The CDR3 loop spans 13 amino acids. With V trimmed by 6 bases and J by 5 bases, 7 bases remained unmatched. CDR1 and CDR2 from the germline V gene are SQVTM and ANQGSEA. This CDR3 is CSVGDRVGYGYTF. DNA for the CDR3: TGCAGCGTCGGGGACAGGGTAGGGTATGGCTACACCTTC.

This chain joins TRBV6-1 and TRBJ1-5; a possible D gene is TRBD1 (5 bases). V shed 1 base and J shed 2 bases, with 9 bases lying between them. Germline V gives CDR1 MNHNS, CDR2 SASEGT. CDR3 length: 15 amino acids. The CDR3 reads CASSEVLGGNQPQHF. CDR3 nucleotide sequence: TGTGCCAGCAGTGAAGTTCTGGGGGGCAATCAGCCCCAGCATTTT.

The chain combines TRBV28 with TRBJ1-4; D might be TRBD1 (6 bases). The germline gives CDR1 MDHEN, CDR2 SYDVKM. The V and J ends lost 1 base and 5 bases respectively, with 8 bases between them. The CDR3 spans 14 residues. CDR3 coding DNA: TGTGCCAGCAGTTTATTGGGACAAAATGAAAAACTGTTTTTT. Translating gives CASSLLGQNEKLFF.

This clone was seen just once. The chain has TRBV28 and TRBJ1-5; D gene uncertain. CDR1 MDHEN and CDR2 SYDVKM come from the germline V gene. V lost 10 bases to trimming and J lost 3 bases, with 19 bases between them. The CDR3 runs to 15 residues. The CDR3 DNA reads TGTGCCATCACTCCAAACGGGCCGCTCAATCAGCCCCAGCATTTT. This encodes CAITPNGPLNQPQHF. Complete variable domain (other parts from reference TRBV28 and TRBJ1-5): DVKVTQSSRYLVKRTGEKVFLECVQDMDHENMFWYRQDPGLGLRLIYFSYDVKMKEKGDIPEGYSVSREKKERFSLILESASTNQTSMYLCAITPNGPLNQPQHFGDGTRLSIL.

The chain employs TRBV7-9 and TRBJ2-4; D ambiguous. Deletions cut 5 bases from V and 6 bases from J, with 14 bases between. Germline V lookup: CDR1 SEHNR, CDR2 FQNEAQ (reference sequence). The CDR3 has 14 residues. CDR3 amino acids: CASSHSNPRNIQYF. CDR3 nucleotides: TGTGCCAGCAGCCATTCCAACCCAAGAAACATTCAGTACTTC.

The V gene is TRBV7-2, the J gene TRBJ1-2, with D possibly TRBD1 on 6 matching bases. Trimming cost V 6 bases and J 8 bases, with 16 bases left between them. The CDR3 extends over 13 amino acids. Looked up from germline, CDR1 is SGHTA and CDR2 is FQGNSA. For the CDR3, the DNA is TGTGCCAGCAGAAGAGGGGGGAGTTGGGGCTACACCTTC. Translating gives CASRRGGSWGYTF. The full variable domain, its missing parts supplied by reference TRBV7-2 and TRBJ1-2, is GAGVSQSPSNKVTEKGKDVELRCDPISGHTALYWYRQSLGQGLEFLIYFQGNSAPDKSGLPSDRFSAERTGGSVSTLTIQRTQQEDSAVYLCASRRGGSWGYTFGSGTRLTVV.

This clone was detected only once. V is TRBV7-3 and J is TRBJ2-3; 9 bases map to TRBD2. Germline trimming cut 5 bases from V and 3 bases from J; bases unmatched to any gene: 3. CDR1 and CDR2 (germline): SGHTA, FQGTGA. The CDR3 totals 14 residues. The DNA for the CDR3 is TGTGCCAGCAGCCGCCTAGCGGGAACAGATACGCAGTATTTT. Residues: CASSRLAGTDTQYF.

The gene calls are TRBV27 and TRBJ2-3; TRBD2 agrees at 8 bases. CDR1 is MNHEY and CDR2 is SMNVEV in the germline V gene (reference sequence). The CDR3 extends over 15 amino acids. With 5 bases clipped from V and 3 bases from J, the junction kept 7 bases outside the gene matches. The CDR3 DNA reads as TGTGCCAGCAGTCCCGGGAGGGTGGGAACAGATACGCAGTATTTT. Translation: CASSPGRVGTDTQYF.

This chain uses TRBV18 with TRBJ1-5; D is unclear. CDR3 length: 13 residues. Germline V gene sequence: CDR1 KGHSH, CDR2 LQKENI. The V end lost 2 bases, the J end lost 5 bases, and 7 bases lay between the germline ends. Here the CDR3 DNA reads TGTGCCAGCTCACCAGTGGGAGATCAGCCCCAGCATTTT. It yields the protein CASSPVGDQPQHF.

The V gene is TRBV10-2, the J gene TRBJ2-7, with D tentatively TRBD2 (5 bases). Germline V gene lookup returns CDR1 WSHSY and CDR2 SAAADI. The germline V and J ends were trimmed by 7 bases and 6 bases, with 13 bases remaining between them. The CDR3 runs 12 residues. The CDR3 region is CASTSDGGEQYF. CDR3 nucleotide sequence: TGCGCCAGCACCTCAGACGGAGGCGAGCAGTACTTC.

The V call is TRBV28, the J call TRBJ1-6, with TRBD1 matching over 10 bases. This CDR3 is built from 13 residues. The V segment lost 6 bases and the J segment 9 bases; nucleotides outside the gene matches: 2. Germline V gene lookup returns CDR1 MDHEN and CDR2 SYDVKM. CDR3 sequence: CASRTGGLSPLHF. CDR3 in DNA: TGTGCCAGCAGGACAGGGGGCCTTTCACCCCTCCACTTT.

This chain joins TRBV28 and TRBJ2-3, with TRBD2 matching 13 bases. Losses at the gene ends were 4 bases for V and 5 bases for J; bases not matched to a gene: 3. Germline CDR1 reads MDHEN; CDR2 reads SYDVKM. The CDR3 totals 15 residues. Written as DNA, the CDR3 is TGTGCCAGCAGTTGGGGGACTAGCGGGAAAGATACGCAGTATTTT. This gives the protein CASSWGTSGKDTQYF.

The rearrangement joins TRBV28 to TRBJ1-4; 9 bases line up with TRBD1. The CDR3 covers 15 residues. The V segment lost 5 bases and the J segment 3 bases; nucleotides outside the gene matches: 4. The germline CDR1 and CDR2 sequences are MDHEN and SYDVKM. CDR3 region: CASSQRTGANEKLFF. In DNA, the CDR3 is TGTGCCAGCAGTCAAAGGACAGGGGCTAATGAAAAACTGTTTTTT.

The V and J genes are TRBV4-2 and TRBJ2-1, with a possible D match to TRBD2 (6 bases). This CDR3 is built from 15 residues. CDR1 is LGHNA and CDR2 is YNFKEQ in the germline V gene. The V gene lost 3 bases and the J gene lost 6 bases, with 15 bases spanning the gap. CDR3 sequence: CASSHRLVEPNEQFF. The CDR3 coding sequence is TGTGCCAGCAGCCATAGACTAGTAGAGCCCAATGAGCAGTTCTTC.

The chain joins TRBV7-2 to TRBJ2-7; 8 bases are a match to TRBD1. CDR1 and CDR2 from the germline V gene are SGHTA and FQGNSA. J gave up 6 bases and V 2 bases, and 15 bases lay outside the gene matches. This CDR3 is 17 amino acids long. The CDR3 nucleotides read TGTGCCAGCAGCTTATCGGCGGGACAGGTGACCGTCTCCGAGCAGTACTTC. Its translation: CASSLSAGQVTVSEQYF.

The rearrangement links TRBV7-9 to TRBJ2-2; 14 nucleotides match TRBD2. After removal of 7 bases from V and 6 bases from J, the junction contained 16 bases not matched to a gene. Looked up from germline, CDR1 is SEHNR and CDR2 is FQNEAQ (reference sequence). This CDR3 region has 19 residues. The CDR3 nucleotides read TGTGCCAGCACCATACGGGGGACTAGCGGGAGACCGAGTCCCGGGGAGCTGTTTTTT. It codes for CASTIRGTSGRPSPGELFF.

The chain links TRBV28 to TRBJ2-5; TRBD1 agrees at 8 bases. Trimming at V came to 6 bases and at J to 5 bases, leaving 8 bases not matched to a gene. This CDR3 spans 14 amino acids. Germline-derived CDR1 and CDR2 are MDHEN and SYDVKM. CDR3 coding DNA: TGTGCCAGCAGCGGACAGGGAGGAGTGGAGACCCAGTACTTC. It translates to CASSGQGGVETQYF.

The chain links TRBV30 to TRBJ1-6, with TRBD1 matching over 8 bases. The V and J ends lost 3 bases and 11 bases, in that order; junction bases with no gene match: 9. The CDR3 contains 14 residues. CDR1 is GTSNPN and CDR2 is SVGIG in the germline V gene (reference sequence). CDR3 nucleotide sequence: TGTGCCTGGAGGGTCCGGGGACAGGATCCACCCCTCCACTTT. Its translation is CAWRVRGQDPPLHF.

This chain uses TRBV28 with TRBJ1-5; the match to TRBD1 covers 8 bases. V trimming: 6 bases; J trimming: 0 bases; junction bases outside the gene matches: 13. The CDR3 is 18 residues long. From germline, CDR1 is MDHEN and CDR2 SYDVKM. The CDR3 reads CASSPGLGTGYSNQPQHF. CDR3 nucleotide sequence: TGTGCCAGCAGCCCAGGATTAGGGACAGGATATAGCAATCAGCCCCAGCATTTT.

The chain is built from TRBV19 and TRBJ1-1; D remains unclear. Between the trimmed V and J ends, which lost 8 bases and 2 bases, there was a span of 18 bases. The CDR3 consists of 15 residues. Looked up from germline, CDR1 is LNHDA and CDR2 is SQIVND (reference sequence). DNA for the CDR3: TGTGCCAGTGGATCGGTCCTAACCGGAAACACTGAAGCTTTCTTT. Translation gives CASGSVLTGNTEAFF.

The chain links TRBV29-1 to TRBJ2-3; 13 bases agree with TRBD2. The junction had 7 bases not matched to a gene; V was cut back by 6 bases and J by 1 base. CDR3 length: 16 amino acids. Germline V gene data show CDR1 as SQVTM and CDR2 as ANQGSEA. The CDR3 loop reads CSVVGLAGLRTDTQYF. CDR3 coding DNA: TGCAGCGTGGTGGGACTAGCGGGACTCCGCACAGATACGCAGTATTTT.

The chain employs TRBV5-1 and TRBJ2-7, with D possibly TRBD1 on 6 matching bases. The V gene lost 2 bases and the J gene lost 5 bases, with 14 bases spanning the gap. The length of the CDR3 is 14 residues. CDR1 is SGHRS and CDR2 is YFSETQ in the germline V gene. CDR3 residues: CASSLLAGAHEQYF. The DNA for the CDR3 is TGCGCCAGCAGCTTACTCGCAGGGGCCCACGAGCAGTACTTC.

The chain employs TRBV7-2 and TRBJ1-1; TRBD1 is a possible D gene (5 bases). Between the trimmed V and J ends, which lost 5 bases and 10 bases, there was a span of 26 bases. Germline CDR1 reads SGHTA; CDR2 reads FQGNSA. CDR3 length: 16 residues. CDR3: CASSETPVTGGPGAFF. CDR3 coding DNA: TGTGCCAGCAGCGAAACTCCCGTAACAGGCGGTCCGGGAGCTTTCTTT. Variable domain in full (rest from reference TRBV7-2 and TRBJ1-1): GAGVSQSPSNKVTEKGKDVELRCDPISGHTALYWYRQSLGQGLEFLIYFQGNSAPDKSGLPSDRFSAERTGGSVSTLTIQRTQQEDSAVYLCASSETPVTGGPGAFFGQGTRLTVV.

V and J are TRBV19 and TRBJ2-5, with 7 bases that match TRBD2. Per the germline V gene, CDR1 is LNHDA and CDR2 is SQIVND (reference sequence). Unmatched junction bases numbered 7, after V lost 7 bases and J lost 2 bases. This CDR3 has 14 residues. CDR3 in amino acids: CASTPKRGQETQYF. CDR3 bases: TGTGCCAGTACCCCTAAGCGGGGACAAGAGACCCAGTACTTC.